A selection of T cell receptor beta chains follows, all from one sample in a study of OX40 agonist ivuxolimab in advanced cancers. Profiling relied on immunoSEQ multiplex PCR, and the TCRdb table lists in-frame clones only, not all of them. This sample carries about 68,000 clones, approximately 83% of them seen once, and the ten largest clones take roughly 1.4%. This sample comprised CD4+ or CD8+ T cells sorted from blood, obtained in a trial of the OX40 agonist ivuxolimab. Source of these receptors: an adult with an advanced solid tumor such as melanoma, head and neck, liver or kidney cancer. The CDR3 runs from the conserved cysteine through the conserved F or W. The order of the fields is D gene, V gene, clone size, J gene, CDR3 DNA, CDR3 protein. The D gene is left open where the match is weak. Clone size appears in some rows only: once, few, many, or a class for an expanded clone.

.	TRBV18	.	TRBJ2-5	TGTGCCAGCTCCCCCCCAGGCCGGGAGACCCAGTACTTC	CASSPPGRETQYF
.	TRBV7-2	once	TRBJ2-2	TGTGCCAGCGCTATCCAGGGTAACACCGGGGAGCTGTTTTTT	CASAIQGNTGELFF
TRBD2	TRBV19	.	TRBJ2-5	TGTGCCAGTAGTATAGTGGGCGGGGGGTTAAAGACCCAGTACTTC	CASSIVGGGLKTQYF
.	TRBV18	.	TRBJ1-1	TGTGCCAGCTCACCGAGGGACTCCCCGAACACTGAAGCTTTCTTT	CASSPRDSPNTEAFF
.	TRBV7-9	.	TRBJ1-1	TGTGCCAGCAGCTTCGAGGGGAACACTGAAGCTTTCTTT	CASSFEGNTEAFF
.	TRBV5-6	once	TRBJ1-6	TGTGCCAGCAGGTCTGGGGCGTATAATTCACCCCTCCACTTT	CASRSGAYNSPLHF
.	TRBV5-6	.	TRBJ2-1	TGTGCCAGCAGCCCGAGGGACGGATGGGACAATGAGCAGTTCTTC	CASSPRDGWDNEQFF
.	TRBV5-4	.	TRBJ2-3	TGTGCCAGCAGCTTGGCCGGAGGGGGGACAGATACGCAGTATTTT	CASSLAGGGTDTQYF
.	TRBV6-4	.	TRBJ1-2	TGTGCCAGCAGTGGTACACAGGGCAGCTATGGCTACACCTTC	CASSGTQGSYGYTF
TRBD2	TRBV9	.	TRBJ2-2	TGTGCCAGCAGCGTAGAACTAGCGGGAGTTCCGAACACCGGGGAGCTGTTTTTT	CASSVELAGVPNTGELFF
.	TRBV4-2	.	TRBJ1-2	TGTGCCAGCAGCCGAAGAGGTGGTGACTATGGCTACACCTTC	CASSRRGGDYGYTF
.	TRBV5-1	few	TRBJ1-2	TGCGCCAGCAGCTACGGACAGAATCGATATGGCTACACCTTC	CASSYGQNRYGYTF
.	TRBV5-5	.	TRBJ1-6	TGTGCCAGCAGCCAGACAGCTTCCTATAATTCACCCCTCCACTTT	CASSQTASYNSPLHF
.	TRBV9	.	TRBJ2-1	TGTGCCAGCAGCGTAACAGGGTACCCTAACAATGAGCAGTTCTTC	CASSVTGYPNNEQFF
.	TRBV28	.	TRBJ2-1	TGTGCCAGCAGTTTACTGGGGGGGCGGTACAATGAGCAGTTCTTC	CASSLLGGRYNEQFF